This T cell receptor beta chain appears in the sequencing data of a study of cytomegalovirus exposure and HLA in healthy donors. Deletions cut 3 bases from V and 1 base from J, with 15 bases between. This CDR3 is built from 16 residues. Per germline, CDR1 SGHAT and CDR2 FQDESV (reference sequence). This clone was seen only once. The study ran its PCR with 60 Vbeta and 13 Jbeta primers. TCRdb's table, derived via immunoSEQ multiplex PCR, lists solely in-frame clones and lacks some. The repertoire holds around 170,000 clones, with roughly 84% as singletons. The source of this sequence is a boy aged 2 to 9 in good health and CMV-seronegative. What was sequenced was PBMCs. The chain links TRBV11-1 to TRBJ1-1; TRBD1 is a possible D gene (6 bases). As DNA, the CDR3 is TGTGCCAGCAGCTTGAGAAGGGGGGGAGGGAACACTGAAGCTTTCTTT. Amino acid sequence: CASSLRRGGGNTEAFF.